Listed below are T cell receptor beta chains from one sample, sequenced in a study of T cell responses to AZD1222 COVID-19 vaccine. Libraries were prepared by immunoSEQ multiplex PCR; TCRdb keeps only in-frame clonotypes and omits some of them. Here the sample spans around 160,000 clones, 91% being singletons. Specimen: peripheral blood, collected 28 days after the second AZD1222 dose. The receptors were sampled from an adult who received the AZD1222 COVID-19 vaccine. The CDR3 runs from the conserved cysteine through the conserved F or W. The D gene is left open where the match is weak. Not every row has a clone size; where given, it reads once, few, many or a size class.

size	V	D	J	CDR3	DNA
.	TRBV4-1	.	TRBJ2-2	CASKREWEQGTGELFF	TGCGCCAGCAAACGGGAATGGGAGCAAGGCACCGGGGAGCTGTTTTTT
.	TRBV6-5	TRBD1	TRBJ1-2	CASSQRTGDYGYTF	TGTGCCAGCAGCCAAAGGACAGGGGACTATGGCTACACCTTC
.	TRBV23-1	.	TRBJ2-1	CASSQSCPGGASSNEQFF	TGCGCCAGCAGTCAATCTTGCCCTGGCGGTGCTTCGAGTAATGAGCAGTTCTTC
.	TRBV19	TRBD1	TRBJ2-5	CASSKRGRGLETQYF	TGTGCCAGTAGTAAGCGTGGCAGGGGGCTAGAGACCCAGTACTTC
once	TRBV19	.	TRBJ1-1	CASSTRRAGGTEAFF	TGTGCCAGTAGTACCCGACGGGCGGGAGGCACTGAAGCTTTCTTT
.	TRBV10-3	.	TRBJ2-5	CAIRDLGETQYF	TGTGCCATCAGGGACCTAGGGGAGACCCAGTACTTC
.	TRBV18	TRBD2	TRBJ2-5	CASSPGLAGGNDQYF	TGTGCCAGCTCACCAGGGCTAGCGGGCGGCAATGACCAGTACTTC
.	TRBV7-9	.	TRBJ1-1	CASSLGAGDTEAFF	TGTGCCAGCAGCTTAGGGGCAGGGGACACTGAAGCTTTCTTT
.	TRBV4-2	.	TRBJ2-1	CASSQGLLAYNEQFF	TGTGCCAGCAGCCAAGGGTTACTGGCCTACAATGAGCAGTTCTTC
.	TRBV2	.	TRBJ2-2	CASSSSRRSTGELFF	TGTGCCAGCAGTTCAAGCCGGCGGAGCACCGGGGAGCTGTTTTTT